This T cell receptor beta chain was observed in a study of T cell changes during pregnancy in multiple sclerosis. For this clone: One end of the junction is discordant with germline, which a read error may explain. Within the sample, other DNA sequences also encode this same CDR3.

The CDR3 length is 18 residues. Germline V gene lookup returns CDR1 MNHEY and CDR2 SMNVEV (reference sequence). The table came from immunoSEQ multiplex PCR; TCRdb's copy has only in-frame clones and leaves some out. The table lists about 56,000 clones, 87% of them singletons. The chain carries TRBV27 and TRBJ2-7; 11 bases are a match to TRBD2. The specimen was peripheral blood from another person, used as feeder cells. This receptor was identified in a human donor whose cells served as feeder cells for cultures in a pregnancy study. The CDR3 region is CASSLIPALAGGGDEQYF. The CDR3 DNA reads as TGTGCCAGTAGTTTGATCCCAGCTCTAGCGGGAGGCGGAGACGAGCAGTACTTC.